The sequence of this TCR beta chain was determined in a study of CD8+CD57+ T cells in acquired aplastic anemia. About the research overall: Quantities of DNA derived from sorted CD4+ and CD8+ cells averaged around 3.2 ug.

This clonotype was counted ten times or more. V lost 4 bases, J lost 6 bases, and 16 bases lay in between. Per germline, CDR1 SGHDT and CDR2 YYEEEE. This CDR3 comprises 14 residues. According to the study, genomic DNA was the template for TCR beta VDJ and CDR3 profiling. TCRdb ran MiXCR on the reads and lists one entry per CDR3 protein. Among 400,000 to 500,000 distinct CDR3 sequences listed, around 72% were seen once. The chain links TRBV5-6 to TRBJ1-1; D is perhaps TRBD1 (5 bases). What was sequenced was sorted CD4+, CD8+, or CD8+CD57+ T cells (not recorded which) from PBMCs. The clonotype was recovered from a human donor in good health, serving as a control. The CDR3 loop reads CASSLGPPGAEAFF. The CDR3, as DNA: TGTGCCAGCAGCCTCGGGCCTCCGGGGGCTGAAGCTTTCTTT.